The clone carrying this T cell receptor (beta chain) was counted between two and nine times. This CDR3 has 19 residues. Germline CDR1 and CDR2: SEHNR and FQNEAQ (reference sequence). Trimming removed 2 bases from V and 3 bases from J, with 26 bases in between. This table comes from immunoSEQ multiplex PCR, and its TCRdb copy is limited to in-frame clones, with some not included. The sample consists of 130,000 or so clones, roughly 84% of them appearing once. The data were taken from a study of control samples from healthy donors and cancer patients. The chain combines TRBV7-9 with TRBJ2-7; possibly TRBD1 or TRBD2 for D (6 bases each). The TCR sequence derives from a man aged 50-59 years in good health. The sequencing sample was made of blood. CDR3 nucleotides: TGTGCCAGCAGCTTAAGCATGGGAGGAGTACAGGGAAAAGGCTACGAGCAGTACTTC. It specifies CASSLSMGGVQGKGYEQYF.